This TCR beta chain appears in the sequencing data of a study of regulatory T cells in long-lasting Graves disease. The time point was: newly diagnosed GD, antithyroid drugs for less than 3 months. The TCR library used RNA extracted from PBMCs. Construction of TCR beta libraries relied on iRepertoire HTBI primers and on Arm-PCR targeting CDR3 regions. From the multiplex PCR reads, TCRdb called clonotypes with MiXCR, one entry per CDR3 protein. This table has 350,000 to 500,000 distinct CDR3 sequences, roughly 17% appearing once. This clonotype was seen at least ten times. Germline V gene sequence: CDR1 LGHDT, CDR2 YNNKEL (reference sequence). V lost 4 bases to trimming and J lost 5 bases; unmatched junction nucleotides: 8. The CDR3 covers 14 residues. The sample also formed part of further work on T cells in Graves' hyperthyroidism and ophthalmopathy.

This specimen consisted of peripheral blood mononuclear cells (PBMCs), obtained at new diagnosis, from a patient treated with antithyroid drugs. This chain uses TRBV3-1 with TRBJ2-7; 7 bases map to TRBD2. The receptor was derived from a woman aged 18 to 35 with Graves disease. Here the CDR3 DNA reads TGTGCCAGCAGCCTAGTAGCGGGTGGAAACGAGCAGTACTTC. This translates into CASSLVAGGNEQYF.